This TCR beta chain was captured in a study of blood T cells in healthy people across ages. For the second PCR, which ran for about 7 to 12 cycles, a sample-barcoded 5' primer and a J-beta primer mix were used. Using its own MiXCR run on the 5' RACE reads, TCRdb lists one record per CDR3 protein. The sample records about 730,000 distinct CDR3 sequences, approximately 39% being singletons. The ends lost 7 bases at V and 7 bases at J; junction bases unmatched: 21. The germline CDR1 and CDR2 sequences are SGHRS and YFSETQ. The CDR3 contains 18 residues. Study observations and caveats: Since the PBMCs were unsorted, naive and antigen-experienced cells could not be conclusively compared. Both higher diversity and more naive CD4+ cells marked long-lived donors when set against aged donors.

This clonotype was detected only a few times. Antigen unknown. This TCR was recovered from a woman in her sixties in good health. This rearrangement joins TRBV5-1 to TRBJ2-7; 12 bases align to TRBD2. Sequencing was performed on blood. CDR3 sequence (DNA): TGCGCCAGCCTCCCGGCTAGCGGGAGGGCGTTCGGAAAGAATGAGCAGTACTTC. Encoded protein: CASLPASGRAFGKNEQYF.